The clone carrying this T cell receptor (beta chain) was counted only a few times. Its antigen is unidentified. This specimen belongs to a study of identical twins. A template switching step contributed a universal primer site, while unique molecular identifiers were present in the cDNA. TCRdb analysed the 5' RACE reads with MiXCR anew, one entry per CDR3 protein. The repertoire has approximately 220,000 distinct CDR3 sequences, over 8% of them found once; the top ten carry 4.5% to 5.5%. Trimming took off 4 bases at V and 4 bases at J, with 11 bases between the two ends. The CDR3 runs to 15 residues. Study-wide results and limits: Cross-sectional statistics underpinned the conclusions; the same donors were not followed. Out-of-frame alpha sequences common to twins exhibited a surplus of low generation probability. Memory repertoires showed no such pattern, whereas abundant cord blood beta clonotypes carried fewer insertions.

The source is a woman under 30 in good health. Sequences were obtained from memory (CD45RO+) T cells sorted from blood. The chain carries TRBV12-3 or TRBV12-4 and TRBJ2-6; D remains unclear. The CDR3 sequence: CASSSTTTGANVLTF. The CDR3 DNA follows: TGTGCCAGCAGTTCGACAACTACAGGGGCCAACGTCCTGACTTTC.